The clone carrying this T cell receptor (beta chain) was counted ten times or more. What it binds is unknown. Amplified regions were TCR beta CDR3 sequences from RNA transcripts. HTBI primers were used for first-round RT-PCR of the TCR CDR3. TCRdb ran MiXCR on the multiplex PCR reads and lists one entry per CDR3 protein. The repertoire holds under 400,000 distinct CDR3 sequences, with around 15% as singletons. The sample is drawn from a study of T cells in Graves' hyperthyroidism and ophthalmopathy. Study-wide results and caveats: Model predictions of ophthalmopathy came a median around 7.1 months before onset.

Trimming removed 3 bases from V and 1 base from J, with 9 bases in between. Germline loops: CDR1 GTSNPN, CDR2 SVGIG (reference sequence). CDR3 length: 13 amino acids. The gene calls are TRBV30 and TRBJ1-2; D is uncertain. Sequencing was done on a sample of blood. This TCR came from a woman in her fifties or sixties with Graves' ophthalmopathy. The CDR3 loop reads CAWSSRHNYGYTF. Here the CDR3 DNA reads TGTGCCTGGAGCAGCCGGCATAACTATGGCTACACCTTC.